The rows below give T cell receptor beta chains drawn from one sample of a study of blood T cell repertoires in COVID-19. The table came from immunoSEQ multiplex PCR; TCRdb's copy has only in-frame clones and leaves some out. The sample lists 100,000 to 150,000 clones; around 89% were seen once. Material: peripheral blood. These receptor sequences come from a human donor in a cohort sampled during active COVID-19. CDR3s include the opening cysteine and the closing phenylalanine or tryptophan. The D gene is left open where the match is weak. Clone size is shown for a subset of rows, as once, few, many or a class of expanded clone.

size: -; J: TRBJ2-5; D: -; V: TRBV5-6; length: 14; CDR3: CASSLVGQQETQYF; DNA: TGTGCCAGCAGCTTGGTTGGACAGCAAGAGACCCAGTACTTC
size: -; J: TRBJ1-1; D: -; V: TRBV7-9; length: 12; CDR3: CASSFGGSEAFF; DNA: TGTGCCAGCAGCTTCGGGGGTTCTGAAGCTTTCTTT
size: -; J: TRBJ2-2; D: -; V: TRBV5-1; length: 15; CDR3: CASSRDTGGAGELFF; DNA: TGCGCCAGCAGTCGGGACACCGGTGGTGCCGGGGAGCTGTTTTTT
size: -; J: TRBJ2-1; D: TRBD2; V: TRBV19; length: 14; CDR3: CASSYGLDNNEQFF; DNA: TGTGCCAGTAGTTATGGACTAGACAACAATGAGCAGTTCTTC
size: -; J: TRBJ2-1; D: TRBD1; V: TRBV15; length: 18; CDR3: CATSSKPPRTGGGNEQFF; DNA: TGTGCCACCAGCAGCAAACCCCCGAGGACAGGGGGGGGGAATGAGCAGTTCTTC
size: -; J: TRBJ2-3; D: TRBD2; V: TRBV4-2; length: 15; CDR3: CASSQDVGRADTQYF; DNA: TGTGCCAGCAGCCAAGATGTAGGGAGGGCAGATACGCAGTATTTT
size: few; J: TRBJ2-4; D: -; V: TRBV28; length: 17; CDR3: CASSQKGFLGGKNIQYF; DNA: TGTGCCAGCAGCCAGAAGGGGTTTTTGGGAGGCAAAAACATTCAGTACTTC
size: -; J: TRBJ1-1; D: -; V: TRBV6-5; length: 12; CDR3: CASSNGANGAFF; DNA: TGTGCCAGCAGTAATGGGGCAAATGGGGCTTTCTTT
size: -; J: TRBJ2-5; D: TRBD2; V: TRBV18; length: 14; CDR3: CASSPPRGTETQYF; DNA: TGTGCCAGCTCACCACCGCGGGGGACGGAGACCCAGTACTTC
size: -; J: TRBJ2-7; D: TRBD1; V: TRBV18; length: 14; CDR3: CASSPGTGVYEQYF; DNA: TGTGCCAGCTCACCCGGGACAGGAGTGTACGAGCAGTACTTC
size: -; J: TRBJ2-3; D: -; V: TRBV7-9; length: 17; CDR3: CASSLGSGERRTDTQYF; DNA: TGTGCCAGCAGCTTAGGTTCGGGGGAACGGAGAACAGATACGCAGTATTTT
size: -; J: TRBJ2-1; D: TRBD1; V: TRBV28; length: 14; CDR3: CASCWDRRYNEQFF; DNA: TGTGCCAGCTGCTGGGACAGGCGCTACAATGAGCAGTTCTTC
size: -; J: TRBJ1-3; D: -; V: TRBV4-1; length: 18; CDR3: CASSHSSSRGSSGNTIYF; DNA: TGCGCCAGCAGCCACTCATCCAGCCGCGGAAGCTCTGGAAACACCATATATTTT
size: once; J: TRBJ1-6; D: -; V: TRBV5-1; length: 16; CDR3: CASSSRVNHENSPLHF; DNA: TGCGCCAGCAGCTCCAGGGTGAACCACGAAAATTCACCCCTCCACTTT
size: -; J: TRBJ2-7; D: -; V: TRBV5-1; length: 13; CDR3: CASRRDRFYEQYF; DNA: TGCGCCAGCCGGCGGGACAGATTCTACGAGCAGTACTTC
size: -; J: TRBJ2-1; D: -; V: TRBV5-1; length: 16; CDR3: CASRGAPGSGYNEQFF; DNA: TGCGCCAGCAGAGGGGCGCCCGGCTCGGGTTACAATGAGCAGTTCTTC
size: -; J: TRBJ2-7; D: -; V: TRBV29-1; length: 12; CDR3: CSVGHRTYEQYF; DNA: TGCAGCGTGGGACACCGAACCTACGAGCAGTACTTC
size: -; J: TRBJ2-5; D: -; V: TRBV7-9; length: 16; CDR3: CASSLGRDRWRETQYF; DNA: TGTGCCAGCAGCTTAGGGAGGGACAGATGGCGAGAGACCCAGTACTTC
size: -; J: TRBJ1-1; D: -; V: TRBV5-1; length: 12; CDR3: CASTTPGGGAFF; DNA: TGCGCCAGCACAACCCCCGGGGGGGGAGCTTTCTTT
size: -; J: TRBJ1-1; D: TRBD1; V: TRBV28; length: 15; CDR3: CASSLENRGRTEAFF; DNA: TGTGCCAGCAGTTTAGAGAACAGGGGGCGAACTGAAGCTTTCTTT
size: -; J: TRBJ1-1; D: TRBD1; V: TRBV5-1; length: 15; CDR3: CASKGTVQINTEAFF; DNA: TGCGCCAGCAAAGGGACAGTACAGATTAACACTGAAGCTTTCTTT
size: -; J: TRBJ2-7; D: TRBD2; V: TRBV3-1/TRBV3-2; length: 17; CDR3: CASSPGLAGPSSYEQYF; DNA: TGTGCCAGCAGCCCGGGACTAGCGGGGCCGAGCTCCTACGAGCAGTACTTC
size: -; J: TRBJ1-2; D: -; V: TRBV6-5; length: 12; CDR3: CASSPDRYGYTF; DNA: TGTGCCAGCAGCCCAGACAGATATGGCTACACCTTC
size: -; J: TRBJ1-5; D: -; V: TRBV30; length: 14; CDR3: CAWSDRPSNQPQHF; DNA: TGTGCCTGGAGTGACAGGCCGAGCAATCAGCCCCAGCATTTT